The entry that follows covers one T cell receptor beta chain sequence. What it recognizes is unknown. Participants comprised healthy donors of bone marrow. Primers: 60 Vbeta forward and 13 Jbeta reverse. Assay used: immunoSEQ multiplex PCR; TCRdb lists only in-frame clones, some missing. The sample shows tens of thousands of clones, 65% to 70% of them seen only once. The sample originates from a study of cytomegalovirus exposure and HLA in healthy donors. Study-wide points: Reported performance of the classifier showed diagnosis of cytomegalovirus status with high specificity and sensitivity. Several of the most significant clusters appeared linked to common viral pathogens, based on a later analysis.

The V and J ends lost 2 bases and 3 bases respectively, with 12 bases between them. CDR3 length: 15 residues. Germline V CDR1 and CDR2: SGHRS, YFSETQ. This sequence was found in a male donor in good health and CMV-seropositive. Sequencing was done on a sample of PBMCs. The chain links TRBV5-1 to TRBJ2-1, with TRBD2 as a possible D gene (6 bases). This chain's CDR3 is CASSLVAAFYNEQFF. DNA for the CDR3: TGCGCCAGCAGCTTAGTAGCGGCCTTCTACAATGAGCAGTTCTTC.